Listed below are T cell receptor beta chains from one sample, sequenced in a study of cytomegalovirus exposure and HLA in healthy donors. The method was immunoSEQ multiplex PCR; TCRdb's version includes in-frame clones alone and lacks a portion of them. The table includes 100,000 to 150,000 clones, 65% to 80% detected once. What was sequenced was PBMCs. The receptors were sampled from a woman aged 40 to 50 in good health and CMV-seronegative. Each CDR3 is given with its conserved first and last residue. The D gene is left open where the match is weak. Not all rows give a size; the values are once, few, many and, for expanded clones, a class.

j_call: TRBJ1-2
cdr3_length: 14
clone_size: .
d_call: .
v_call: TRBV19
cdr3_aa: CASSMFTVIHGYTF
cdr3_nt: TGTGCCAGTAGTATGTTTACAGTGATCCATGGCTACACCTTC

j_call: TRBJ1-3
cdr3_length: 17
clone_size: once
d_call: TRBD1
v_call: TRBV9
cdr3_aa: CASSVEAGGASGNTIYF
cdr3_nt: TGTGCCAGCAGCGTAGAGGCAGGGGGCGCTTCTGGAAACACCATATATTTT

j_call: TRBJ1-1
cdr3_length: 13
clone_size: .
d_call: .
v_call: TRBV10-3
cdr3_aa: CAIRQGGATEAFF
cdr3_nt: TGTGCCATCAGACAGGGTGGGGCCACTGAAGCTTTCTTT

j_call: TRBJ2-3
cdr3_length: 17
clone_size: .
d_call: TRBD2
v_call: TRBV27
cdr3_aa: CASSFQGVGLAADTQYF
cdr3_nt: TGTGCCAGCAGTTTTCAAGGGGTCGGACTAGCAGCGGATACGCAGTATTTT

j_call: TRBJ2-7
cdr3_length: 14
clone_size: .
d_call: .
v_call: TRBV7-9
cdr3_aa: CASSLASVPYEQYF
cdr3_nt: TGTGCCAGCAGCTTAGCTTCCGTTCCCTACGAGCAGTACTTC

j_call: TRBJ2-1
cdr3_length: 16
clone_size: .
d_call: .
v_call: TRBV13
cdr3_aa: CASSPIWTVSDNEQFF
cdr3_nt: TGTGCCAGCAGCCCGATCTGGACAGTTTCAGACAATGAGCAGTTCTTC

j_call: TRBJ1-3
cdr3_length: 13
clone_size: .
d_call: .
v_call: TRBV30
cdr3_aa: CAWSAYSGNTIYF
cdr3_nt: TGTGCCTGGAGCGCCTACTCTGGAAACACCATATATTTT

j_call: TRBJ1-2
cdr3_length: 14
clone_size: .
d_call: .
v_call: TRBV5-1
cdr3_aa: CASSLDAAGEGYTF
cdr3_nt: TGCGCCAGCAGCTTGGATGCTGCAGGGGAAGGCTACACCTTC

j_call: TRBJ1-3
cdr3_length: 15
clone_size: .
d_call: TRBD1
v_call: TRBV7-2
cdr3_aa: CASTPGTGAGNTIYF
cdr3_nt: TGTGCCAGCACCCCGGGGACAGGGGCTGGAAACACCATATATTTT

j_call: TRBJ1-5
cdr3_length: 18
clone_size: .
d_call: TRBD1
v_call: TRBV7-8
cdr3_aa: CASSRMGQTLYSNQPQHF
cdr3_nt: TGTGCCAGCAGCCGTATGGGACAGACTCTTTATAGCAATCAGCCCCAGCATTTT

j_call: TRBJ1-4
cdr3_length: 14
clone_size: .
d_call: TRBD1
v_call: TRBV6-5
cdr3_aa: CASSETGSNEKLFF
cdr3_nt: TGTGCCAGCAGCGAGACAGGGAGTAATGAAAAACTGTTTTTT

j_call: TRBJ2-6
cdr3_length: 14
clone_size: .
d_call: .
v_call: TRBV28
cdr3_aa: CASSSGGGANGLTF
cdr3_nt: TGTGCCAGCAGCTCCGGAGGCGGGGCCAACGGCCTGACTTTC

j_call: TRBJ1-2
cdr3_length: 14
clone_size: .
d_call: .
v_call: TRBV4-2
cdr3_aa: CASSREVREGGYTF
cdr3_nt: TGTGCCAGCAGCCGAGAGGTCAGGGAAGGGGGCTACACCTTC

j_call: TRBJ2-5
cdr3_length: 13
clone_size: .
d_call: TRBD1
v_call: TRBV6-1
cdr3_aa: CASRITGDRTQYF
cdr3_nt: TGTGCCAGCAGGATCACAGGGGATCGGACCCAGTACTTC

j_call: TRBJ2-5
cdr3_length: 14
clone_size: .
d_call: .
v_call: TRBV2
cdr3_aa: CASSSDYLQETQYF
cdr3_nt: TGTGCCAGCAGTTCGGACTACCTCCAAGAGACCCAGTACTTC

j_call: TRBJ1-2
cdr3_length: 14
clone_size: .
d_call: .
v_call: TRBV27
cdr3_aa: CASSLTRQDYGYTF
cdr3_nt: TGTGCCAGCAGTTTAACCCGACAGGACTATGGCTACACCTTC

j_call: TRBJ2-3
cdr3_length: 14
clone_size: .
d_call: .
v_call: TRBV15
cdr3_aa: CATSRDRESDTQYF
cdr3_nt: TGTGCCACCAGCAGAGATCGAGAATCAGATACGCAGTATTTT

j_call: TRBJ2-1
cdr3_length: 15
clone_size: .
d_call: TRBD2
v_call: TRBV11-2
cdr3_aa: CASSLSRGGFNEQFF
cdr3_nt: TGTGCCAGCAGCTTATCGCGGGGGGGCTTTAATGAGCAGTTCTTC

j_call: TRBJ2-7
cdr3_length: 16
clone_size: few
d_call: TRBD1
v_call: TRBV6-1
cdr3_aa: CASSEEEGAGGYEQYF
cdr3_nt: TGTGCCAGCAGTGAAGAAGAGGGGGCAGGGGGCTACGAGCAGTACTTC

j_call: TRBJ2-5
cdr3_length: 14
clone_size: .
d_call: .
v_call: TRBV7-2
cdr3_aa: CASSSLWDTARQYF
cdr3_nt: TGTGCCAGCAGCTCCTTGTGGGACACGGCAAGGCAGTACTTC

j_call: TRBJ2-3
cdr3_length: 16
clone_size: .
d_call: TRBD2
v_call: TRBV7-9
cdr3_aa: CASSSAGLASMDTQYF
cdr3_nt: TGTGCCAGCAGCTCCGCGGGACTAGCTTCGATGGATACGCAGTATTTT

j_call: TRBJ2-1
cdr3_length: 14
clone_size: .
d_call: TRBD2
v_call: TRBV19
cdr3_aa: CASSIGTSYNEQFF
cdr3_nt: TGTGCCAGTAGTATAGGGACTAGTTACAATGAGCAGTTCTTC

j_call: TRBJ2-1
cdr3_length: 15
clone_size: .
d_call: TRBD2
v_call: TRBV9
cdr3_aa: CASSVGGISYNEQFF
cdr3_nt: TGTGCCAGCAGCGTCGGGGGGATCTCCTACAATGAGCAGTTCTTC

j_call: TRBJ2-7
cdr3_length: 13
clone_size: .
d_call: .
v_call: TRBV30
cdr3_aa: CAWKPGFGYEQYF
cdr3_nt: TGTGCCTGGAAGCCGGGGTTCGGGTACGAGCAGTACTTC

j_call: TRBJ2-1
cdr3_length: 16
clone_size: .
d_call: .
v_call: TRBV11-3
cdr3_aa: CASSLTLDGEYNEQFF
cdr3_nt: TGTGCCAGCAGCTTAACACTAGATGGGGAGTACAATGAGCAGTTCTTC

j_call: TRBJ1-5
cdr3_length: 14
clone_size: .
d_call: .
v_call: TRBV6-1
cdr3_aa: CASRRDNVNQPQHF
cdr3_nt: TGTGCCAGCCGCCGGGACAATGTCAATCAGCCCCAGCATTTT

j_call: TRBJ2-1
cdr3_length: 16
clone_size: .
d_call: TRBD2
v_call: TRBV5-4
cdr3_aa: CASSRQGGRAGNEQFF
cdr3_nt: TGTGCCAGCAGCCGCCAGGGCGGGAGGGCCGGCAATGAGCAGTTCTTC

j_call: TRBJ2-1
cdr3_length: 15
clone_size: .
d_call: TRBD2
v_call: TRBV27
cdr3_aa: CASSPRGAVSNEQFF
cdr3_nt: TGTGCCAGCAGTCCGCGGGGGGCGGTATCAAATGAGCAGTTCTTC

j_call: TRBJ2-3
cdr3_length: 14
clone_size: .
d_call: .
v_call: TRBV9
cdr3_aa: CASSPDSPTDTQYF
cdr3_nt: TGTGCCAGCAGCCCCGACTCCCCCACAGATACGCAGTATTTT

j_call: TRBJ1-2
cdr3_length: 12
clone_size: .
d_call: .
v_call: TRBV30
cdr3_aa: CAWSAIRYGYTF
cdr3_nt: TGTGCCTGGAGTGCCATACGGTACGGCTACACCTTC

j_call: TRBJ1-1
cdr3_length: 17
clone_size: .
d_call: TRBD1
v_call: TRBV29-1
cdr3_aa: CSVKFGTGGTRDTEAFF
cdr3_nt: TGCAGCGTTAAATTTGGGACAGGGGGTACGAGGGACACTGAAGCTTTCTTT

j_call: TRBJ1-1
cdr3_length: 18
clone_size: .
d_call: .
v_call: TRBV4-1
cdr3_aa: CASSQVSPKGGMDTEAFF
cdr3_nt: TGCGCCAGCAGCCAAGTCTCCCCGAAGGGAGGGATGGACACTGAAGCTTTCTTT

j_call: TRBJ2-5
cdr3_length: 17
clone_size: .
d_call: TRBD2
v_call: TRBV13
cdr3_aa: CASSLGPSGGAGETQYF
cdr3_nt: TGTGCCAGCAGCTTAGGTCCCAGCGGGGGGGCCGGTGAGACCCAGTACTTC

j_call: TRBJ2-2
cdr3_length: 14
clone_size: .
d_call: .
v_call: TRBV7-2
cdr3_aa: CASSLPSRTGELFF
cdr3_nt: TGTGCCAGCAGCTTGCCTAGCCGCACCGGGGAGCTGTTTTTT

j_call: TRBJ1-5
cdr3_length: 14
clone_size: .
d_call: TRBD1
v_call: TRBV6-6
cdr3_aa: CASSSGQGAQPQHF
cdr3_nt: TGTGCCAGCAGCTCAGGACAGGGGGCACAGCCCCAGCATTTT

j_call: TRBJ2-7
cdr3_length: 15
clone_size: .
d_call: .
v_call: TRBV6-6
cdr3_aa: CASSSIIASSYEQYF
cdr3_nt: TGTGCCAGCAGTTCTATAATAGCGAGCTCCTACGAGCAGTACTTC

j_call: TRBJ1-2
cdr3_length: 12
clone_size: few
d_call: .
v_call: TRBV5-1
cdr3_aa: CASSGGGNGYTF
cdr3_nt: TGCGCCAGCAGCGGGGGAGGGAATGGCTACACCTTC

j_call: TRBJ1-2
cdr3_length: 15
clone_size: .
d_call: TRBD1
v_call: TRBV28
cdr3_aa: CASSSDWSGGYGYTF
cdr3_nt: TGTGCCAGCAGCTCAGATTGGTCAGGGGGCTATGGCTACACCTTC

j_call: TRBJ1-1
cdr3_length: 15
clone_size: .
d_call: TRBD1
v_call: TRBV6-4
cdr3_aa: CASSEGTGLGTEAFF
cdr3_nt: TGTGCCAGCAGTGAGGGGACAGGGTTGGGCACTGAAGCTTTCTTT

j_call: TRBJ1-5
cdr3_length: 15
clone_size: .
d_call: .
v_call: TRBV6-1
cdr3_aa: CASSRSLILNQPQHF
cdr3_nt: TGTGCCAGCAGTCGCTCACTTATCCTCAATCAGCCCCAGCATTTT

j_call: TRBJ1-1
cdr3_length: 14
clone_size: many
d_call: .
v_call: TRBV14
cdr3_aa: CASSQASGFSEAFF
cdr3_nt: TGTGCCAGCAGCCAAGCCTCAGGGTTTTCTGAAGCTTTCTTT

j_call: TRBJ2-2
cdr3_length: 17
clone_size: .
d_call: TRBD1
v_call: TRBV7-9
cdr3_aa: CASSSRAGGWDTGELFF
cdr3_nt: TGTGCCAGCAGCTCAAGGGCAGGGGGCTGGGACACCGGGGAGCTGTTTTTT

j_call: TRBJ1-1
cdr3_length: 14
clone_size: .
d_call: .
v_call: TRBV6-1
cdr3_aa: CASSEAGGNTEAFF
cdr3_nt: TGTGCCAGCAGTGAAGCCGGGGGGAACACTGAAGCTTTCTTT

j_call: TRBJ2-7
cdr3_length: 16
clone_size: .
d_call: .
v_call: TRBV4-1
cdr3_aa: CASSQDVQNPPAEQYF
cdr3_nt: TGCGCCAGCAGCCAAGACGTTCAGAATCCCCCCGCCGAGCAGTACTTC

j_call: TRBJ2-3
cdr3_length: 14
clone_size: .
d_call: .
v_call: TRBV7-2
cdr3_aa: CASSLDGTLDTQYF
cdr3_nt: TGTGCCAGCAGCTTAGACGGGACTCTAGATACGCAGTATTTT

j_call: TRBJ2-5
cdr3_length: 16
clone_size: once
d_call: TRBD2
v_call: TRBV19
cdr3_aa: CATSAGLLAGRETQYF
cdr3_nt: TGTGCCACCTCGGCGGGCCTCCTAGCGGGACGAGAGACCCAGTACTTC

j_call: TRBJ1-4
cdr3_length: 14
clone_size: .
d_call: .
v_call: TRBV5-1
cdr3_aa: CASSLGPSNEKLFF
cdr3_nt: TGCGCCAGCAGCCTGGGGCCCTCCAATGAAAAACTGTTTTTT

j_call: TRBJ2-7
cdr3_length: 14
clone_size: few
d_call: .
v_call: TRBV4-2
cdr3_aa: CASSQGGQSYEQYF
cdr3_nt: TGTGCCAGCAGCCAGGGGGGACAGTCCTACGAGCAGTACTTC

j_call: TRBJ2-7
cdr3_length: 15
clone_size: .
d_call: .
v_call: TRBV2
cdr3_aa: CASSEAAGGTYEQYF
cdr3_nt: TGTGCCAGCAGTGAAGCTGCAGGGGGGACCTACGAGCAGTACTTC

j_call: TRBJ2-3
cdr3_length: 14
clone_size: .
d_call: TRBD1
v_call: TRBV11-2
cdr3_aa: CASSSGQGKDTQYF
cdr3_nt: TGTGCCAGCAGCTCGGGACAGGGGAAAGATACGCAGTATTTT

j_call: TRBJ2-5
cdr3_length: 13
clone_size: .
d_call: .
v_call: TRBV25-1
cdr3_aa: CASSPGGLETQYF
cdr3_nt: TGTGCCAGCAGTCCGGGGGGCCTGGAGACCCAGTACTTC

j_call: TRBJ1-2
cdr3_length: 13
clone_size: .
d_call: .
v_call: TRBV7-9
cdr3_aa: CASRPGGNYGYTF
cdr3_nt: TGTGCCAGCCGCCCGGGGGGGAACTATGGCTACACCTTC

j_call: TRBJ2-5
cdr3_length: 14
clone_size: .
d_call: TRBD2
v_call: TRBV6-1
cdr3_aa: CASRSSGLQETQYF
cdr3_nt: TGTGCCAGCAGGTCTAGCGGACTGCAAGAGACCCAGTACTTC

j_call: TRBJ2-7
cdr3_length: 14
clone_size: .
d_call: TRBD2
v_call: TRBV11-2
cdr3_aa: CASSLGAGGYEQYF
cdr3_nt: TGTGCCAGCAGCTTAGGAGCGGGAGGCTACGAGCAGTACTTC

j_call: TRBJ2-3
cdr3_length: 15
clone_size: .
d_call: TRBD1
v_call: TRBV5-6
cdr3_aa: CASSPGQVLADTQYF
cdr3_nt: TGTGCCAGCAGCCCAGGACAGGTCCTCGCAGATACGCAGTATTTT